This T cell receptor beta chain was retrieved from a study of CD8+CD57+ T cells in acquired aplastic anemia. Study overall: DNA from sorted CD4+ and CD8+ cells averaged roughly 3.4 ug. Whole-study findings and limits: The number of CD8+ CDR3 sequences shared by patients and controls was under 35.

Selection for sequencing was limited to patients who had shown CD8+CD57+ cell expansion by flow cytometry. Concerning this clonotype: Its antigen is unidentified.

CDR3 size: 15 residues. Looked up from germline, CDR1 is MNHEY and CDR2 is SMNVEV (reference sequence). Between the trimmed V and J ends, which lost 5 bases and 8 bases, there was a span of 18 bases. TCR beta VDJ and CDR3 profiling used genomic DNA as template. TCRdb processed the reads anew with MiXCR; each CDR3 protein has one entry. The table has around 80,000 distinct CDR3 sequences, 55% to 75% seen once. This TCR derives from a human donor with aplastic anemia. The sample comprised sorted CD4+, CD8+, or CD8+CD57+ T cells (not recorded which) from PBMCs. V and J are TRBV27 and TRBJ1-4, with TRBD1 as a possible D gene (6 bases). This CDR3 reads CASSQVLGGAEKLFF. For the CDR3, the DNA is TGTGCCAGCAGTCAGGTCCTCGGGGGGGCGGAAAAACTGTTTTTT.